This record concerns one T cell receptor beta chain sequence. Its cognate antigen is unknown. This specimen comes from a study of read filtering for tumor transcriptome and immune sequencing. Study background: Mean patient age was around 66 years, range about 45 to 90; 17 male, around 14 female. Transcriptome libraries were built from DNase-treated RNA. TCR-mapped reads were about 3.5 to 11 million with IR-seq versus about 85 to 1,300 with RNA-seq.

Study outcomes and limitations: Around 84% of IR-seq clonotypes had one read, totaling 3% to 4.5% of reads; RNA-seq: 74.6% and 44.6%.

Germline values: CDR1 MNHNY, CDR2 SVGAGI (reference sequence). The trim removed 5 bases at V and 4 bases at J, leaving 4 bases unmatched. This CDR3 is 13 amino acids long. From roughly 390 ng of RNA, a library with molecular barcoded alpha/delta and beta/gamma adaptors was made. MiXCR, applied by TCRdb to the reads, yields one record per CDR3 protein. The table shows approximately 140,000 distinct CDR3 sequences, with around 13% occurring only once. Input material: a population of CD138-negative cells sorted from bone marrow. The TCR comes from a donor aged 40 or older with multiple myeloma. The gene calls are TRBV6-6 and TRBJ2-5; 7 bases are shared with TRBD2. As DNA, the CDR3 is TGTGCCAGCAGTACCCCGGGGGGAGAGACCCAGTACTTC. It codes for CASSTPGGETQYF.